This note documents a single T cell receptor beta chain sequence. Its matching antigen is unknown. These data belong to a study of a mutant IDH1 vaccine in newly diagnosed glioma. Profiling relied on immunoSEQ multiplex PCR, and the TCRdb table lists in-frame clones only, not all of them. The sample records around 130,000 clones, just under 80% being singletons. This sample's time point: week 11, during vaccination. Vaccination used 300 ug of mutant IDH1 20-mer peptide per dose, with topical imiquimod. Germline V gene lookup returns CDR1 LNHDA and CDR2 SQIVND (reference sequence). There are 15 residues in the CDR3. V was clipped by 6 bases and J by 3 bases; unmatched bases: 6.

The source was PBMCs, collected from a glioma patient whose treatment included an IDH1 peptide vaccine. The receptor was derived from a man aged 35 to 55 with glioma. The J gene is TRBJ2-3, the V gene TRBV19; TRBD2 matches at 10 bases. The CDR3, as DNA: TGTGCCAGTAGATTGACTAGCGGGCGGACAGATACGCAGTATTTT. Residues: CASRLTSGRTDTQYF.